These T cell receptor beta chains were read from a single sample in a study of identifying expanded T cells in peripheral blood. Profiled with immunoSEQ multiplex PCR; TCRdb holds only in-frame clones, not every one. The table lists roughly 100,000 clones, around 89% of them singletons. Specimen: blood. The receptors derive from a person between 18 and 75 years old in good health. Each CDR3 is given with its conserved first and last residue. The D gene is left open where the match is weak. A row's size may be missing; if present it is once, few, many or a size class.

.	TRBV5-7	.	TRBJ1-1	CASSLGGVKSEAFF	TGTGCCAGCAGCTTGGGGGGGGTTAAGTCTGAAGCTTTCTTT
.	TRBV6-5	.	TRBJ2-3	CASSYSFRGTDTQYF	TGTGCCAGCAGTTACTCGTTCCGGGGCACAGATACGCAGTATTTT
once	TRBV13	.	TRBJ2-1	CASSARTTYNEQFF	TGTGCCAGCAGCGCTAGAACTACCTACAATGAGCAGTTCTTC
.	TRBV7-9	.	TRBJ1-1	CASSLAQPEGSEAFF	TGTGCCAGCAGCTTAGCGCAGCCAGAAGGTTCTGAAGCTTTCTTT
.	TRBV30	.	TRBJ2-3	CAWSVATDTQYF	TGTGCCTGGAGTGTCGCGACAGATACGCAGTATTTT
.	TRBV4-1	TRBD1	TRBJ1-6	CASSTRTGGDPPLHF	TGCGCCAGCAGCACTCGAACAGGGGGGGATCCACCCCTCCACTTT
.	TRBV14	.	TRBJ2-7	CASSQVRAGEQYF	TGTGCCAGCAGCCAAGTGCGGGCGGGGGAGCAGTACTTC
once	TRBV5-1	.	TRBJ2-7	CASSLELRQDEQYF	TGCGCCAGCAGCTTGGAACTTAGACAGGACGAGCAGTACTTC
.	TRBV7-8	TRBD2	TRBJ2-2	CASSSTPYSGVNTGELFF	TGTGCCAGCAGCTCCACCCCCTATAGCGGGGTTAACACCGGGGAGCTGTTTTTT
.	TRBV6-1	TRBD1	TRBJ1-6	CASSEAGAGGVSPLHF	TGTGCCAGCAGTGAAGCCGGGGCAGGGGGCGTTTCACCCCTCCACTTT
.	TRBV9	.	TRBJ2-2	CASSVGGSAYTGELFF	TGTGCCAGCAGCGTAGGAGGGTCTGCCTACACCGGGGAGCTGTTTTTT
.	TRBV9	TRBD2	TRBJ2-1	CASSPRTSGGPAGEQFF	TGTGCCAGCAGCCCACGGACTAGCGGGGGCCCAGCGGGTGAGCAGTTCTTC
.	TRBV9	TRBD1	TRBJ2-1	CASSAEGPGQAPNEQFF	TGTGCCAGCAGCGCAGAAGGACCGGGACAGGCTCCCAATGAGCAGTTCTTC
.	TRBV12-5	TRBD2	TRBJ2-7	CASGLGTGGALYF	TGTGCTAGTGGTTTGGGGACCGGGGGGGCCCTCTACTTC
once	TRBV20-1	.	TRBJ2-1	CSASYNEQFF	TGCAGTGCTAGCTACAATGAGCAGTTCTTC
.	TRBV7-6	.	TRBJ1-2	CASSLEAMGTF	TGTGCCAGCAGCTTAGAGGCTATGGGTACCTTC
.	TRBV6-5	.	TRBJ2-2	CASSYVPDIRGELFF	TGTGCCAGCAGTTACGTCCCCGATATCCGCGGGGAGCTGTTTTTT
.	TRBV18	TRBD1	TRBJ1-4	CASSPTIGDSVEKLFF	TGTGCCAGCTCACCTACTATAGGGGACAGCGTAGAAAAACTGTTTTTT
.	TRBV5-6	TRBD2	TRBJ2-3	CASRPDSSGGAYSTDTQYF	TGTGCCAGCAGACCCGATTCTAGCGGGGGGGCCTACAGCACAGATACGCAGTATTTT
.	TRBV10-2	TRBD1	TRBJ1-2	CASSGTGIGVSGYTF	TGCGCCAGCAGTGGGACAGGGATCGGTGTAAGTGGCTACACCTTC
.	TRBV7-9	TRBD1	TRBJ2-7	CASSPKTGGGSYEQYF	TGTGCCAGCAGCCCCAAGACAGGGGGAGGCTCCTACGAGCAGTACTTC
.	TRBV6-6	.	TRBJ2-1	CATSRGGQGAFGQFF	TGTGCCACTTCCCGGGGGGGGCAGGGGGCCTTCGGGCAGTTCTTC
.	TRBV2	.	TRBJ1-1	CASSEWVLRSAFF	TGTGCCAGCAGTGAATGGGTGCTCCGGTCAGCTTTCTTT
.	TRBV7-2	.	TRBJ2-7	CASSLEVFGSSYEQYF	TGTGCCAGCAGCTTAGAAGTTTTCGGCAGCTCCTACGAGCAGTACTTC
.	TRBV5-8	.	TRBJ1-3	CASSLLRISGNTIYF	TGTGCCAGCAGCTTGTTGAGGATCTCTGGAAACACCATATATTTT
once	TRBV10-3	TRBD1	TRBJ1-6	CAIRGGTGYVDSPLHF	TGTGCCATCAGGGGGGGGACAGGTTACGTCGATTCACCCCTCCACTTT
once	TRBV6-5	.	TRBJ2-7	CASSYSLRSSYEQYF	TGTGCCAGCAGTTACTCTTTGAGGAGCTCCTACGAGCAGTACTTC
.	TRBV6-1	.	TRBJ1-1	CASSVERGDTEAFF	TGTGCCAGCAGTGTCGAAAGGGGGGATACTGAAGCTTTCTTT
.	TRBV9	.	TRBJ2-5	CASSDPSGRAETQYF	TGTGCCAGCAGCGATCCCTCAGGCAGGGCAGAGACCCAGTACTTC
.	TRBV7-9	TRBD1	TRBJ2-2	CASRSRGQANTGELFF	TGTGCCAGCAGGAGTCGCGGACAGGCTAACACCGGGGAGCTGTTTTTT
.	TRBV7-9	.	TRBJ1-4	CASSFVESEKLFF	TGTGCCAGCAGCTTTGTGGAGAGTGAAAAACTGTTTTTT
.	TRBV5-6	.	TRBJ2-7	CASSLGRSYEQYF	TGTGCCAGCAGTTTAGGGAGGTCCTACGAGCAGTACTTC
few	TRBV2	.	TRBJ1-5	CASRSRVFQPQHF	TGTGCCAGCAGAAGTAGGGTTTTCCAGCCCCAGCATTTT